These 15 T cell receptor beta chains share one sample of origin, sequenced in a study of T cell responses to AZD1222 COVID-19 vaccine. TCRdb's copy holds only in-frame clones and misses some; the assay was immunoSEQ multiplex PCR. The sample carries around 140,000 clones, approximately 88% recorded once. The sequenced sample was peripheral blood, obtained on day 0 of AZD1222 vaccination. These TCRs come from an adult in good health.

The V gene is TRBV10-3, the J gene TRBJ2-1, with TRBD1 identical over 7 bases. J was trimmed by 2 bases and V by 0 bases; bases with no gene match: 4. The CDR3 is 16 residues long. Germline assignment: CDR1 ENHRY and CDR2 SYGVKD. The CDR3 DNA sequence: TGTGCCATCAGTGAGTCTGCCGGACAGGCCTACAATGAGCAGTTCTTC. Its translation is CAISESAGQAYNEQFF.

This chain connects TRBV9 to TRBJ2-2, with D unclear. V shed 3 bases and J shed 5 bases, with 11 bases lying between them. This CDR3 has 14 amino acids. Germline lookup yields CDR1 SGDLS and CDR2 YYNGEE. The CDR3 sequence is CASSARTETGELFF. CDR3 nucleotide sequence: TGTGCCAGCAGCGCAAGGACCGAGACCGGGGAGCTGTTTTTT.

The chain uses TRBV7-2 and TRBJ2-7; D is perhaps TRBD1 (5 bases). The V gene's germline CDR1 is SGHTA and CDR2 FQGNSA. Trimming left V 3 bases short and J 0 bases short, with 9 bases between. The CDR3 has 14 amino acids. CDR3 sequence reads: CASSLTVLSYEQYF. DNA for the CDR3: TGTGCCAGCAGCTTGACAGTGCTCTCCTACGAGCAGTACTTC.

V usage is TRBV14 and J usage is TRBJ2-5; the match to TRBD1 covers 7 bases. Germline CDR1 is SGHDN and CDR2 is FVKESK. The CDR3 is 13 residues long. The V and J ends lost 4 bases and 5 bases, in that order; junction bases with no gene match: 4. The CDR3 DNA sequence: TGTGCCAGCAGCCCCCGACAGGGTGAGACCCAGTACTTC. Translated: CASSPRQGETQYF. Supplemented by reference TRBV14 and TRBJ2-5, the full variable domain reads EAGVTQFPSHSVIEKGQTVTLRCDPISGHDNLYWYRRVMGKEIKFLLHFVKESKQDESGMPNNRFLAERTGGTYSTLKVQPAELEDSGVYFCASSPRQGETQYFGPGTRLLVL.

This chain joins TRBV5-8 and TRBJ1-1; D unresolved. V was pared by 3 bases and J by 9 bases, with 15 bases between. The CDR3 sequence is 13 residues long. CDR1 is SGHTS and CDR2 is YDEGEE in the germline V gene. In DNA, the CDR3 is TGTGCCAGCAGCTCCAGAGGACTGCCCCAAGCTTTCTTT. Protein: CASSSRGLPQAFF.

V gene TRBV5-1 combines with J gene TRBJ1-2, with D unclear. With 1 base removed from V and 2 bases from J, the gap between germline ends came to 9 bases. The CDR3 covers 14 residues. Germline-derived CDR1 and CDR2 are SGHRS and YFSETQ. CDR3 DNA: TGCGCCAGCAGCTTGATGGTGGCGAACTATGGCTACACCTTC. It codes for CASSLMVANYGYTF.

Concerning this clone: One end of the junction varies from germline; a read error may be responsible. This sequence joins TRBV20-1 and TRBJ2-7, with 7 positions matching TRBD1. The CDR3 loop spans 11 amino acids. Germline assignment: CDR1 DFQATT and CDR2 SNEGSKA (reference sequence). As DNA, the CDR3 is TGCAGTGTTTTAGGTAGCGACAGGGTCCACTTC. It translates to CSVLGSDRVHF.

V and J are TRBV4-2 and TRBJ1-3; D might be TRBD1 (5 bases). The V and J ends lost 1 base and 0 bases respectively, with 7 bases between them. The CDR3 length is 15 residues. Germline V lookup: CDR1 LGHNA, CDR2 YNFKEQ. The CDR3 DNA reads as TGTGCCAGCAGCCAAGCACAGGTCTCTGGAAACACCATATATTTT. Translating it yields CASSQAQVSGNTIYF.

The chain links TRBV5-1 to TRBJ2-1, with D perhaps matching TRBD1 (6 bases). In germline, CDR1 is SGHRS, CDR2 YFSETQ. This CDR3 contains 14 residues. Trimming took off 0 bases at V and 7 bases at J, with 11 bases between the two ends. The CDR3 here is CASSLGGHPNEQFF. As DNA, the CDR3 is TGCGCCAGCAGCTTGGGGGGGCACCCAAATGAGCAGTTCTTC.

The V and J genes are TRBV6-2 or TRBV6-3 and TRBJ2-6; D perhaps matches TRBD2 (7 bases). From germline, CDR1 is MNHEY and CDR2 SVGEGT. The V and J ends lost 4 bases and 0 bases respectively, with 16 bases between them. The CDR3 extends over 18 amino acids. CDR3 sequence: CASSSRGGPSSGANVLTF. CDR3 bases: TGTGCCAGCAGTTCTAGGGGGGGGCCAAGCTCTGGGGCCAACGTCCTGACTTTC.

This chain joins TRBV4-2 and TRBJ2-3; maybe TRBD1 (5 bases). Trimming cost V 0 bases and J 0 bases, with 13 bases left between them. The CDR3 is 17 residues long. The V gene's germline CDR1 is LGHNA and CDR2 YNFKEQ. CDR3 nucleotides: TGTGCCAGCAGCCAAGAGGTGGCAGGGCCCAGCACAGATACGCAGTATTTT. It is translated as CASSQEVAGPSTDTQYF.

The chain employs TRBV9 and TRBJ1-2; D may be TRBD1 (5 bases). V lost 4 bases and J 7 bases, leaving 14 bases between the germline ends. The germline V gene has CDR1 SGDLS and CDR2 YYNGEE. This CDR3 has 13 residues. The CDR3 bases are TGTGCCAGCAGCCTCGCCGGGGCGGGTGGCTACACCTTC. This encodes CASSLAGAGGYTF.

V is TRBV5-1 and J is TRBJ1-3, with 7 positions matching TRBD1. J gave up 1 base and V 4 bases, and 14 bases lay outside the gene matches. The CDR3 is 18 amino acids. Germline V gene data show CDR1 as SGHRS and CDR2 as YFSETQ. CDR3 region: CASSKTTTGKGSGNTIYF. CDR3 nucleotides: TGCGCCAGCAGCAAAACGACGACAGGGAAAGGTTCTGGAAACACCATATATTTT.

A note on this clone: One end of the junction does not line up with germline, which may come from a read error. The CDR3 DNA follows: TGTGCCAGCAGCCTAGCGGGGGGAGAAGTCTCCTACGAGCAGTACTTC. Its protein product is CASSLAGGEVSYEQYF. The chain couples TRBV7-6 to TRBJ2-7; 11 positions match TRBD2. CDR1 and CDR2 (germline): SGHVS, FNYEAQ. The length of the CDR3 is 16 residues.

The chain is built from TRBV11-3 and TRBJ1-2, with D uncertain. Trimming removed 8 bases from V and 6 bases from J, with 19 bases in between. Germline lookup yields CDR1 SGHNT and CDR2 YENEEA. The CDR3 sequence is 14 residues long. Here the CDR3 DNA reads TGTGCCAGCCTGGACCTCGGGCAGGAACATGGCTACACCTTC. It specifies CASLDLGQEHGYTF. Drawing the rest from reference TRBV11-3 and TRBJ1-2, the complete variable domain is EAGVVQSPRYKIIEKKQPVAFWCNPISGHNTLYWYLQNLGQGPELLIRYENEEAVDDSQLPKDRFSAERLKGVDSTLKIQPAELGDSAVYLCASLDLGQEHGYTFGSGTRLTVV.